The 8 T cell receptor beta chains given below trace back to one sample, sequenced in a study of T cell responses to AZD1222 COVID-19 vaccine. Some clones are missing from TCRdb's copy, which holds only in-frame ones; the method was immunoSEQ multiplex PCR. The repertoire holds roughly 150,000 clones, with roughly nine tenths as singletons. The specimen comprised peripheral blood, sampled 28 days after the second AZD1222 dose. The receptors were gathered from an adult who received the AZD1222 COVID-19 vaccine.

A single count supports this clone. For the CDR3, the DNA is TGTGCCAGCAGTGAAGCTTTAGTGGGGGGCACAGATACGCAGTATTTT. This sequence encodes CASSEALVGGTDTQYF. The chain employs TRBV6-1 and TRBJ2-3; D possibly uses TRBD1 or TRBD2 (5 bases each). The CDR3 runs 16 residues. Germline-derived CDR1 and CDR2 are MNHNS and SASEGT. Trimming pared 0 bases from V and 1 base from J, leaving 11 bases between.

The gene calls are TRBV20-1 and TRBJ2-7; no reliable D call. This CDR3 has 11 residues. The germline V gene encodes CDR1 DFQATT and CDR2 SNEGSKA (reference sequence). Between the trimmed V and J ends, which lost 6 bases and 3 bases, there was a span of 9 bases. CDR3 amino acids: CSARTRYEQYF. CDR3 nucleotides: TGCAGTGCCCGAACCCGCTACGAGCAGTACTTC.

The chain employs TRBV7-2 and TRBJ1-6; no clear D gene. Germline V gene lookup returns CDR1 SGHTA and CDR2 FQGNSA. Trimming pared 5 bases from V and 7 bases from J, leaving 18 bases between. This CDR3 has 16 residues. CDR3 region: CASSLRTGADNSPLHF. The CDR3 DNA reads TGTGCCAGCAGCCTAAGGACGGGCGCCGACAATTCACCCCTCCACTTT.

The gene calls are TRBV9 and TRBJ2-2, with D perhaps matching TRBD1 (6 bases). Trimming pared 1 base from V and 1 base from J, leaving 14 bases between. Germline V gives CDR1 SGDLS, CDR2 YYNGEE. The CDR3 is 17 residues long. In DNA, the CDR3 is TGTGCCAGCAGCGTATCGACAGGCAGACTGAACACCGGGGAGCTGTTTTTT. Amino acids: CASSVSTGRLNTGELFF. Full variable domain (remainder filled in from reference TRBV9 and TRBJ2-2): DSGVTQTPKHLITATGQRVTLRCSPRSGDLSVYWYQQSLDQGLQFLIQYYNGEERAKGNILERFSAQQFPDLHSELNLSSLELGDSALYFCASSVSTGRLNTGELFFGEGSRLTVL.

The genes are TRBV25-1 and TRBJ1-4, with no clear D. Germline CDR1 is MGHDK and CDR2 is SYGVNS. This CDR3 spans 15 amino acids. V lost 3 bases, J lost 0 bases, and 8 bases lay in between. CDR3 protein: CASSELSSTNEKLFF. The CDR3 region has the DNA TGTGCCAGCAGTGAGCTTAGTTCAACTAATGAAAAACTGTTTTTT.

This clone was recorded a few times. The chain carries TRBV13 and TRBJ1-3; tentatively, D is TRBD1 (6 bases). Germline values: CDR1 PRHDT, CDR2 FYEKMQ (reference sequence). V was pared by 2 bases and J by 2 bases, with 10 bases between. The CDR3 contains 15 residues. The CDR3 DNA reads TGTGCCAGCAGCTTATTCGACAGGACTGGAAACACCATATATTTT. Its translation is CASSLFDRTGNTIYF. Looking up the rest from reference TRBV13 and TRBJ1-3 gives the full variable domain: AAGVIQSPRHLIKEKRETATLKCYPIPRHDTVYWYQQGPGQDPQFLISFYEKMQSDKGSIPDRFSAQQFSDYHSELNMSSLELGDSALYFCASSLFDRTGNTIYFGEGSWLTVV.

This clone was recorded a few times. The rearrangement joins TRBV5-1 to TRBJ2-1; TRBD2 matches at 8 bases. Germline CDR1 SGHRS, CDR2 YFSETQ. The CDR3 totals 16 residues. With V trimmed by 1 base and J by 3 bases, 6 bases remained unmatched. The CDR3 DNA is TGCGCCAGCAGCTTGAATGCGGGGGGTTACTACAATGAGCAGTTCTTC. Translating gives CASSLNAGGYYNEQFF.

This clone was observed a single time. This sequence joins TRBV3-1 (or the pseudogene TRBV3-2) and TRBJ2-7; D gene unclear. V was trimmed by 0 bases and J by 0 bases, leaving 6 bases between them. The CDR3 runs 14 residues. CDR1 LGHDT and CDR2 YNNKEL come from the germline V gene (reference sequence). The CDR3 spells CASSQDPSSYEQYF. The CDR3 DNA reads TGTGCCAGCAGCCAAGATCCCAGCTCCTACGAGCAGTACTTC.